The 25 T cell receptor beta chains listed next were all sequenced from one sample in a study of blood T cell repertoires in COVID-19. The data were produced by immunoSEQ multiplex PCR, yet TCRdb's version contains in-frame clones alone and is incomplete. Altogether approximately 300,000 clones are present, approximately 92% being singletons, with the ten largest covering approximately 7.5%. Sequenced: peripheral blood. These TCRs come from a woman aged 25-40 years with COVID-19, enrolled during active disease.

The rearrangement uses TRBV5-6 and TRBJ1-4; 9 nucleotides match TRBD1. This CDR3 is built from 15 residues. Per the germline V gene, CDR1 is SGHDT and CDR2 is YYEEEE. J lost 8 bases, V lost 4 bases, and 9 bases had no gene match. The CDR3 reads CASSRLDRGMEKLFF. The DNA of the CDR3 is TGTGCCAGCAGCCGACTGGACAGGGGCATGGAAAAACTGTTTTTT. The full variable domain, in which reference TRBV5-6 and TRBJ1-4 provide the parts outside the CDR3, is DAGVTQSPTHLIKTRGQQVTLRCSPKSGHDTVSWYQQALGQGPQFIFQYYEEEERQRGNFPDRFSGHQFPNYSSELNVNALLLGDSALYLCASSRLDRGMEKLFFGSGTQLSVL.

The chain has TRBV28 and TRBJ1-4; 8 nucleotides match TRBD1. J gave up 7 bases and V 8 bases, and 6 bases lay outside the gene matches. This CDR3 is 13 amino acids long. Germline-derived CDR1 and CDR2 are MDHEN and SYDVKM. The CDR3 DNA is TGTGCCAGCTCGGACAGGGTTGTTGAAAAACTGTTTTTT. It codes for CASSDRVVEKLFF.

The rearrangement uses TRBV29-1 and TRBJ1-2, with 7 nucleotides matching TRBD1. Germline lookup yields CDR1 SQVTM and CDR2 ANQGSEA. V trimming: 1 base; J trimming: 8 bases; junction bases outside the gene matches: 7. The length of the CDR3 is 13 residues. CDR3 region: CSVEGRGKSGYTF. In nucleotides, the CDR3 is TGCAGCGTTGAAGGCAGGGGGAAGAGCGGCTACACCTTC. Together with reference TRBV29-1 and TRBJ1-2, the CDR3 gives the full variable domain: SAVISQKPSRDICQRGTSLTIQCQVDSQVTMMFWYRQQPGQSLTLIATANQGSEATYESGFVIDKFPISRPNLTFSTLTVSNMSPEDSSIYLCSVEGRGKSGYTFGSGTRLTVV.

The J gene is TRBJ1-6, the V gene TRBV3-1 (or the pseudogene TRBV3-2); a weak D match, TRBD1 (5 bases). The CDR3 runs to 16 residues. Germline CDR1 LGHDT, CDR2 YNNKEL (reference sequence). V shed 1 base and J shed 9 bases, with 16 bases lying between them. CDR3 coding DNA: TGTGCCAGCAGCCAAGGACGGGCAGGGATCGGTTCACCCCTCCACTTT. This translates into CASSQGRAGIGSPLHF.

The rearrangement uses TRBV5-1 and TRBJ1-2; 10 nucleotides agree with TRBD1. The CDR3 has 15 amino acids. Germline trimming cut 4 bases from V and 2 bases from J; bases unmatched to any gene: 5. CDR1 and CDR2 (germline): SGHRS, YFSETQ. The CDR3 loop is CASSGRDRGNYGYTF. CDR3 nucleotides: TGCGCCAGCAGCGGCCGGGACAGGGGAAACTATGGCTACACCTTC.

The chain's CDR3 is CASSHGGNQPQHF. The CDR3 coding sequence is TGTGCCAGCAGCCACGGAGGGAATCAGCCCCAGCATTTT. The chain employs TRBV12-3 or TRBV12-4 and TRBJ1-5; D unresolved. The V end was cut by 6 bases, the J end by 4 bases, with 10 bases between. The CDR3 runs 13 residues.

This CDR3 is CATSAVWDRDNNEQFF. As DNA, the CDR3 is TGTGCCACCAGTGCTGTCTGGGACAGGGACAACAATGAGCAGTTCTTC. V gene TRBV24-1 combines with J gene TRBJ2-1; 9 nucleotides align to TRBD1. The CDR3 covers 16 residues. Trimming cost V 5 bases and J 5 bases; bases outside gene matches: 9. Germline assignment: CDR1 KGHDR and CDR2 SFDVKD.

This clone has only one observation. The chain uses TRBV2 and TRBJ2-2; 7 nucleotides align to TRBD2. The CDR3 spans 14 residues. Trimming took 6 bases from V and 6 from J; bases not matched to a gene: 7. CDR1 is SNHLY, CDR2 FYNNEI, per germline. The CDR3 DNA reads TGTGCCAGCAGGAGCGGGGAATGGGCCGGGGAGCTGTTTTTT. Its translation: CASRSGEWAGELFF.

This clone is a singleton in its sample. J is TRBJ2-7 and V is TRBV6-5; 9 nucleotides line up with TRBD1. From germline, CDR1 is MNHEY and CDR2 SVGAGI. Trimming cost V 0 bases and J 3 bases; bases outside gene matches: 6. The CDR3 is 16 residues long. In DNA, the CDR3 is TGTGCCAGCAGTTACTCGGGAGGGACAGGGTACTACGAGCAGTACTTC. Translating it yields CASSYSGGTGYYEQYF.

The V call is TRBV9, the J call TRBJ2-1; 8 bases fit TRBD2. The ends lost 2 bases at V and 3 bases at J; junction bases unmatched: 7. CDR3 size: 16 residues. Germline V gene data show CDR1 as SGDLS and CDR2 as YYNGEE. CDR3 DNA sequence: TGTGCCAGCAGCGTGGGGGGACTAGACCTCTACAATGAGCAGTTCTTC. Protein product: CASSVGGLDLYNEQFF.

The chain combines TRBV3-1 (or the pseudogene TRBV3-2) with TRBJ2-2; the match to TRBD2 covers 8 bases. This CDR3 is built from 16 residues. With 4 bases clipped from V and 7 bases from J, the junction kept 11 bases outside the gene matches. Germline values: CDR1 LGHDT, CDR2 YNNKEL (reference sequence). As DNA, the CDR3 is TGTGCCAGCAGCCTCACGCCGGGACTAGTGGTCGGGGAGCTGTTTTTT. Amino acid sequence: CASSLTPGLVVGELFF.

V is TRBV15 and J is TRBJ2-1, with D possibly TRBD1 on 6 matching bases. There are 19 residues in the CDR3. The germline V and J ends were trimmed by 0 bases and 1 base, with 19 bases remaining between them. Germline lookup yields CDR1 LNHNV and CDR2 YYDKDF (reference sequence). CDR3 amino acids: CATSRDLAHRVRSYNEQFF. In DNA form, the CDR3 reads TGTGCCACCAGCAGAGATCTGGCCCACAGGGTTAGGTCCTACAATGAGCAGTTCTTC.

V usage is TRBV3-1 (or the pseudogene TRBV3-2) and J usage is TRBJ2-5; the match to TRBD1 covers 7 bases. Germline trimming cut 3 bases from V and 4 bases from J; bases unmatched to any gene: 17. This CDR3 has 18 residues. CDR1 LGHDT and CDR2 YNNKEL come from the germline V gene (reference sequence). The CDR3 spells CASSHLQGDDCGGETQYF. CDR3 nucleotides: TGTGCCAGCAGCCACCTTCAGGGGGACGACTGTGGGGGAGAGACCCAGTACTTC.

DNA of the CDR3: TGTGCCTGGCAACTAGCGGGAGTCCACGAGCAGTACTTC. Protein sequence: CAWQLAGVHEQYF. V and J are TRBV30 and TRBJ2-7; TRBD2 matches at 11 bases. This CDR3 region has 13 residues. In germline, CDR1 is GTSNPN, CDR2 SVGIG (reference sequence). The trim removed 5 bases at V and 5 bases at J, leaving 5 bases unmatched.

The CDR3 DNA sequence: TGTGCCAGCAGCTCTCCCCGCAGCGGGGGAGGGGTGGGAGAGACCCAGTACTTC. Translation: CASSSPRSGGGVGETQYF. The rearrangement uses TRBV27 and TRBJ2-5; TRBD2 matches 8 bases. Germline CDR1 is MNHEY and CDR2 is SMNVEV (reference sequence). V lost 6 bases, J lost 4 bases, and 19 bases stayed unmatched. This CDR3 comprises 18 residues.

A few counts support this clone. This sequence joins TRBV19 and TRBJ1-1, with 9 nucleotides matching TRBD1. J lost 3 bases, V lost 9 bases, and 5 bases had no gene match. The CDR3 covers 13 residues. Per germline, CDR1 LNHDA and CDR2 SQIVND (reference sequence). CDR3 DNA sequence: TGTGCCAGCCAACAGGGGGCGCACACTGAAGCTTTCTTT. Translation gives CASQQGAHTEAFF.

This clone was recorded only once. The CDR3 protein is CASSFGGRAYEQYF. The CDR3 DNA follows: TGTGCCAGCAGTTTCGGAGGGAGGGCCTACGAGCAGTACTTC. This chain links TRBV28 with TRBJ2-7, with TRBD2 matching 7 bases. J was trimmed by 2 bases and V by 3 bases; bases with no gene match: 4. The CDR3 sequence is 14 residues long. Germline loops: CDR1 MDHEN, CDR2 SYDVKM. The variable domain in full, with the rest retrieved from reference TRBV28 and TRBJ2-7, is DVKVTQSSRYLVKRTGEKVFLECVQDMDHENMFWYRQDPGLGLRLIYFSYDVKMKEKGDIPEGYSVSREKKERFSLILESASTNQTSMYLCASSFGGRAYEQYFGPGTRLTVT.

The chain combines TRBV7-9 with TRBJ2-7, with a tentative D call TRBD1 (6 bases). The CDR3 runs 14 residues. Germline CDR1 is SEHNR and CDR2 is FQNEAQ (reference sequence). Between the trimmed V and J ends, which lost 2 bases and 2 bases, there was a span of 10 bases. The CDR3 region has the DNA TGTGCCAGCAGCTTATCGAGGACAGCCTACGAGCAGTACTTC. This translates into CASSLSRTAYEQYF. Variable domain in full (rest from reference TRBV7-9 and TRBJ2-7): DTGVSQNPRHKITKRGQNVTFRCDPISEHNRLYWYRQTLGQGPEFLTYFQNEAQLEKSRLLSDRFSAERPKGSFSTLEIQRTEQGDSAMYLCASSLSRTAYEQYFGPGTRLTVT.

This chain links TRBV7-9 with TRBJ2-7; 8 nucleotides match TRBD1. V shed 3 bases, J shed 4 bases, and the junction held 11 bases outside the gene matches. Per germline, CDR1 SEHNR and CDR2 FQNEAQ (reference sequence). The CDR3 sequence is 16 residues long. CDR3 in amino acids: CASSLAAGTGSYEQYF. The CDR3 region has the DNA TGTGCCAGCAGCTTGGCGGCCGGGACAGGCTCGTACGAGCAGTACTTC. The full variable domain, rest sourced from reference TRBV7-9 and TRBJ2-7, is DTGVSQNPRHKITKRGQNVTFRCDPISEHNRLYWYRQTLGQGPEFLTYFQNEAQLEKSRLLSDRFSAERPKGSFSTLEIQRTEQGDSAMYLCASSLAAGTGSYEQYFGPGTRLTVT.

This clone was counted a single time. The chain employs TRBV7-9 and TRBJ1-2; D possibly corresponds to TRBD1 (5 bases). Germline V gene sequence: CDR1 SEHNR, CDR2 FQNEAQ (reference sequence). The CDR3 runs to 11 residues. V lost 10 bases and J 6 bases, leaving 12 bases between the germline ends. CDR3 nucleotide sequence: TGTGCCACCTCAGGGTCTAATGGCTACACCTTC. Amino acids: CATSGSNGYTF.

The rearrangement joins TRBV6-1 to TRBJ2-3; D perhaps matches TRBD1 (7 bases). V was trimmed by 3 bases and J by 1 base, leaving 11 bases between them. The CDR3 is 15 residues long. Germline V CDR1 and CDR2: MNHNS, SASEGT. The CDR3 sequence is CASSDIRGGTDTQYF. As DNA, the CDR3 is TGTGCCAGCAGTGATATCAGGGGGGGCACAGATACGCAGTATTTT.

The table lists this clone with a count of one. The rearrangement links TRBV4-3 to TRBJ2-1; TRBD2 matches at 11 bases. Germline lookup yields CDR1 LGHNA and CDR2 YSLEER. The junction had 7 bases not matched to a gene; V was cut back by 0 bases and J by 15 bases. CDR3 length: 14 amino acids. The CDR3 reads CASSQEELAGVPFF. CDR3 sequence (DNA): TGCGCCAGCAGCCAAGAAGAACTAGCGGGAGTCCCGTTCTTC.

This chain connects TRBV11-3 to TRBJ2-3, with unresolved D. The CDR3 runs to 13 residues. The germline V gene has CDR1 SGHNT and CDR2 YENEEA. The V end was cut by 5 bases, the J end by 4 bases, with 10 bases between. For the CDR3, the DNA is TGTGCCAGCAGCCAGTCCTTGGCAGATACGCAGTATTTT. This sequence encodes CASSQSLADTQYF.

This chain uses TRBV28 with TRBJ2-5, with 12 bases fitting TRBD2. V gave up 3 bases and J gave up 4 bases; unmatched junction bases: 6. The CDR3 has 16 amino acids. Germline assignment: CDR1 MDHEN and CDR2 SYDVKM. CDR3 bases: TGTGCCAGCAGTTTTCGACTAGCGGGAGAATCAGAGACCCAGTACTTC. This sequence encodes CASSFRLAGESETQYF.

This rearrangement joins TRBV9 to TRBJ1-2; D is unresolved. Germline lookup yields CDR1 SGDLS and CDR2 YYNGEE. Trimming took off 0 bases at V and 4 bases at J, with 10 bases between the two ends. The CDR3 sequence is 14 residues long. The CDR3 here is CASSVGPGGYGYTF. As DNA, the CDR3 is TGTGCCAGCAGCGTAGGGCCGGGTGGCTATGGCTACACCTTC.